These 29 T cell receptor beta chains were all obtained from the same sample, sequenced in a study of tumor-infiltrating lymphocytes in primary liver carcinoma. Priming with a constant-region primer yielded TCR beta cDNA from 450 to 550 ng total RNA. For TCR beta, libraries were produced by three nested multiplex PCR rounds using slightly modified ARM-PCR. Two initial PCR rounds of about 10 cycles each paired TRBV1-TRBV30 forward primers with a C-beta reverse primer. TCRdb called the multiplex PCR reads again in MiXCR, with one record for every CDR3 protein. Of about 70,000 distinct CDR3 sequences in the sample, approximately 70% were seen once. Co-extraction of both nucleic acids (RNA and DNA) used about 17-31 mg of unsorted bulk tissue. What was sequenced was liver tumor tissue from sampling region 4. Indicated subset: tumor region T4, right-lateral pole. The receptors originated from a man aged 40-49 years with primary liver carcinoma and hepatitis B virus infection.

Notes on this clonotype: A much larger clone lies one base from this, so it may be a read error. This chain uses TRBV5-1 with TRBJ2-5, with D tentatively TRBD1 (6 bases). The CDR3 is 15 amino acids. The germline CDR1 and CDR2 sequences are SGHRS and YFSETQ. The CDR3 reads CASSLGGQLQETKYF. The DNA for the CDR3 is TGCGCCAGCAGCTTGGGCGGACAGCTCCAAGAGACCAAGTACTTC.

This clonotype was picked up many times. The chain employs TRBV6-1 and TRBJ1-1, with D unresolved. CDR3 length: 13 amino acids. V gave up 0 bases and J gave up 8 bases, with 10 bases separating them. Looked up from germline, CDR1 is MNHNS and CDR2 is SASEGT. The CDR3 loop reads CASSEAAGLEAFF. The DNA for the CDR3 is TGTGCCAGCAGTGAAGCGGCGGGTTTGGAAGCTTTCTTT.

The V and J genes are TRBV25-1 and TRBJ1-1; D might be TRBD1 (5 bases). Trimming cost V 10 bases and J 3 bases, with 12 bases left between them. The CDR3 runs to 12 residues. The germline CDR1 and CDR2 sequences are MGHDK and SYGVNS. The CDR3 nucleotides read TGTGCCATCATTATGGGGGACACTGAAGCTTTCTTT. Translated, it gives CAIIMGDTEAFF.

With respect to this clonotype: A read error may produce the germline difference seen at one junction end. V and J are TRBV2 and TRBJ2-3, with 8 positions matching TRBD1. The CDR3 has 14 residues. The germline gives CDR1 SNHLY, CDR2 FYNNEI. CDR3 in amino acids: CASSGGQGTVTQYF. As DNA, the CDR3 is TGTGCCAGCAGTGGCGGACAGGGCACAGTTACGCAGTATTTT.

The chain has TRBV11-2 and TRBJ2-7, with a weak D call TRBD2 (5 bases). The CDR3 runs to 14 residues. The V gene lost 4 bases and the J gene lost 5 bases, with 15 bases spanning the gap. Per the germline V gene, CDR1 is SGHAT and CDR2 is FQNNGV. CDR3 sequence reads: CASSSIGNRNEQYF. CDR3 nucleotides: TGTGCCAGCAGCTCGATCGGGAATAGGAACGAGCAGTACTTC.

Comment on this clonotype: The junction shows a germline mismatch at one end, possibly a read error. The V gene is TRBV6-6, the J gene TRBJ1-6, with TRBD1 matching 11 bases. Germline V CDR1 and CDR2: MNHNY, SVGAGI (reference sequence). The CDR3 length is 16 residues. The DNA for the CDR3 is TGTGCCAGCAGTCCTCCGGGACAGGGGGATAATTCACCCCTCAACTTT. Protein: CASSPPGQGDNSPLNF.

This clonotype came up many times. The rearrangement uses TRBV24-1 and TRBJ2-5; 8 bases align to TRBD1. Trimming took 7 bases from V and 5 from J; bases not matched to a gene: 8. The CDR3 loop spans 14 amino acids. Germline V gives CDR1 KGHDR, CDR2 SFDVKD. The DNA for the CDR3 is TGTGCCACCAGCGACAGGGGCGCTGGGGAGACCCAGTACTTC. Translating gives CATSDRGAGETQYF.

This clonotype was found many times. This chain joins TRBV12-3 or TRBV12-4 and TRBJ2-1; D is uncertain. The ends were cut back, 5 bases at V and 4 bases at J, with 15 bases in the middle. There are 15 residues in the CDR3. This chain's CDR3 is CASSPDPTAYNEQFF. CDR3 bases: TGTGCCAGCAGTCCTGACCCAACGGCGTACAATGAGCAGTTCTTC.

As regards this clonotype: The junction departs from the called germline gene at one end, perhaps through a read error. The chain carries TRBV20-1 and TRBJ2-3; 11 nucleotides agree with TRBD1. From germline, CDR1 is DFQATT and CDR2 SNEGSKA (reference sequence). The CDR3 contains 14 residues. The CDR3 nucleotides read TGCAGTACTAGAGGGACAGGGGGGACAGATTCGCAGTATTTT. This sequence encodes CSTRGTGGTDSQYF.

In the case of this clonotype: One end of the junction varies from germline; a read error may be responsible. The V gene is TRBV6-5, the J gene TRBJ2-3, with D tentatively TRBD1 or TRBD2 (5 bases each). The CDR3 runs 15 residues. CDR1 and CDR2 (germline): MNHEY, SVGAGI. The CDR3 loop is CASNLQRGETDTQYF. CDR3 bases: TGTGCCAGCAATCTCCAGAGGGGTGAGACAGATACGCAATATTTT.

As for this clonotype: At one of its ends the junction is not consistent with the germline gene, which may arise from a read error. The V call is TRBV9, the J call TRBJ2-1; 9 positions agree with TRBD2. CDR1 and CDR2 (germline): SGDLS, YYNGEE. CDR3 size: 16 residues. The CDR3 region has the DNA TGTGCAAGCAGCCCAAGGGGGGGGACTAGCAAGAATGTGCAGTTCTTT. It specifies CASSPRGGTSKNVQFF. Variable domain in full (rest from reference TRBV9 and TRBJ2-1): DSGVTQTPKHLITATGQRVTLRCSPRSGDLSVYWYQQSLDQGLQFLIQYYNGEERAKGNILERFSAQQFPDLHSELNLSSLELGDSALYFCASSPRGGTSKNVQFFGPGTRLTVL.

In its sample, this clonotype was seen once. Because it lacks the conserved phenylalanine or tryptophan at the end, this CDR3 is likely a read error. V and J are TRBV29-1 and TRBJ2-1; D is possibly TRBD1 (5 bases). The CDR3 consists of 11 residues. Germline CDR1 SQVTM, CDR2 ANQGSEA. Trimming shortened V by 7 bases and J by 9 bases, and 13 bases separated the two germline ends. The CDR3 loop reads CSAGLASEQFY. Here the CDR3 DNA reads TGCAGCGCAGGGCTTGCGAGTGAGCAGTTCTAC.

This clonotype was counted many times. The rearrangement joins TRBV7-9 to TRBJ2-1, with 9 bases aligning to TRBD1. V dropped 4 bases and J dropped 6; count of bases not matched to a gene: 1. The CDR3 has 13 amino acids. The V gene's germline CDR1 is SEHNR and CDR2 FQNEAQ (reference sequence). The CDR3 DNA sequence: TGTGCCAGCAGCTCACAGGGGGCCAATGAGCAGTTCTTC. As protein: CASSSQGANEQFF.

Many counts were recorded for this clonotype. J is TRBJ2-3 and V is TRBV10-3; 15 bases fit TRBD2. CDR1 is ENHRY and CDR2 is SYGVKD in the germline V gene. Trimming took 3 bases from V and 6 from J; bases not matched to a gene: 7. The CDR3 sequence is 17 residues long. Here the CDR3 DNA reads TGTGCCATCAGTGACTACGGACTAGCGGGAGGGCCGGATACGCAGTATTTT. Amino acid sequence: CAISDYGLAGGPDTQYF.

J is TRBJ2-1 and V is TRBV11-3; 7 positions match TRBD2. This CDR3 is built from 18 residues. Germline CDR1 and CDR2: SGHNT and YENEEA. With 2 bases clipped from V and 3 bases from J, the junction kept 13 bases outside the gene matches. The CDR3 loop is CASSLSLCGSLVYNEQFF. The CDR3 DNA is TGTGCCAGCAGCTTATCTCTATGCGGGAGCCTGGTCTACAATGAGCAGTTCTTC.

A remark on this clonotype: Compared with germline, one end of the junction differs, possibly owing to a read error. The CDR3 DNA reads TGTACCAGCAGCCAAGTGGGACCGCGGAATGAAAAACTGCTTTTT. This encodes CTSSQVGPRNEKLLF. V is TRBV4-2 and J is TRBJ1-4; a weak D match, TRBD1 (5 bases). Germline V CDR1 and CDR2: LGHNA, YNFKEQ. This CDR3 region has 15 residues.

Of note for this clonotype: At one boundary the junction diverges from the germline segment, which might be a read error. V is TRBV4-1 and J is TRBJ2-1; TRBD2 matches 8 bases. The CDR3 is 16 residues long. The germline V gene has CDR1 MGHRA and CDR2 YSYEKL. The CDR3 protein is CASNQGSREGRGDQFF. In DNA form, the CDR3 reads TGCGCCAGCAACCAAGGTTCCCGGGAGGGCCGAGGTGATCAGTTCTTC.

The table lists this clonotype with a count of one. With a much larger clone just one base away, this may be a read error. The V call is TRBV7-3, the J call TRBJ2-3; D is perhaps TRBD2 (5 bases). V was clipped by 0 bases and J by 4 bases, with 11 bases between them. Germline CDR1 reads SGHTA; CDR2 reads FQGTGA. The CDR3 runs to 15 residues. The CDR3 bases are TGTGCCAGCAGCTTAACAGAGGGTTGGTCAGATACGCAGTATTTT. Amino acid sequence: CASSLTEGWSDTQYF.

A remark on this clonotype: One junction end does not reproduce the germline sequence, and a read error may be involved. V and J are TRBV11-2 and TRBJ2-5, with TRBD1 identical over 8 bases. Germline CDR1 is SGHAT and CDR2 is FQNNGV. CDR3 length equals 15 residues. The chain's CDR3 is CASSSPQTGEETQHF. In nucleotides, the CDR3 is TGTGCCAGCAGCTCCCCACAGACAGGGGAAGAGACCCAGCACTTC.

CDR3: CASSFSGGGGVTQYF. CDR3 nucleotide sequence: TGTGCCAGCAGCTTTTCGGGGGGTGGAGGAGTTACGCAGTATTTT. This chain links TRBV7-3 with TRBJ2-3, with 7 bases aligning to TRBD2. J gave up 8 bases and V 3 bases, and 11 bases lay outside the gene matches. The CDR3 runs 15 residues. The germline CDR1 and CDR2 sequences are SGHTA and FQGTGA.

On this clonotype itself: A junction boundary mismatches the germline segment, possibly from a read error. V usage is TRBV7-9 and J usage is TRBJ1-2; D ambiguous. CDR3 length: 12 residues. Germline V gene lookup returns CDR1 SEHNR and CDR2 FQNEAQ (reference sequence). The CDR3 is CASSRVGAGCTF. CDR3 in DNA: TGTGCCAGCAGCCGCGTGGGAGCCGGCTGCACGTTC. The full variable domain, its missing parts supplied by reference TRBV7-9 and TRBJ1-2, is DTGVSQNPRHKITKRGQNVTFRCDPISEHNRLYWYRQTLGQGPEFLTYFQNEAQLEKSRLLSDRFSAERPKGSFSTLEIQRTEQGDSAMYLCASSRVGAGCTFGSGTRLTVV.

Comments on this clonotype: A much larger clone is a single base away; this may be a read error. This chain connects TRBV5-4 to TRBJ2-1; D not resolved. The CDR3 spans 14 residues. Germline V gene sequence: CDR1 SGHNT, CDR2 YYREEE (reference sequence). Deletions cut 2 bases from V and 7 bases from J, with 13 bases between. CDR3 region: CASSLGLTENEQFF. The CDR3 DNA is TGTGCCAGCAGCTTAGGTTTAACAGAGAATGAGCAGTTCTTC.

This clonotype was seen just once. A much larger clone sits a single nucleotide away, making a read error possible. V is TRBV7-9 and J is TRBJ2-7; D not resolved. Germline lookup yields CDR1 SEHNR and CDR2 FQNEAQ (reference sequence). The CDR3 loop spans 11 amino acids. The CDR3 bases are TGTGCCTGCAGCAAAACCTACGAGCAGTACTTC. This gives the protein CACSKTYEQYF.

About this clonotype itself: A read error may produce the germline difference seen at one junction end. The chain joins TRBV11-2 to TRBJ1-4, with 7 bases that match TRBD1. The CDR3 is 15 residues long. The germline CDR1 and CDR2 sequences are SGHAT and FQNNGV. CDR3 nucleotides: TGTGCAAGCAGCATTTACAGGGGTAGTAATGAAAAACTGTTTTTT. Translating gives CASSIYRGSNEKLFF. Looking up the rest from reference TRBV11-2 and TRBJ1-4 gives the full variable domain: EAGVAQSPRYKIIEKRQSVAFWCNPISGHATLYWYQQILGQGPKLLIQFQNNGVVDDSQLPKDRFSAERLKGVDSTLKIQPAKLEDSAVYLCASSIYRGSNEKLFFGSGTQLSVL.

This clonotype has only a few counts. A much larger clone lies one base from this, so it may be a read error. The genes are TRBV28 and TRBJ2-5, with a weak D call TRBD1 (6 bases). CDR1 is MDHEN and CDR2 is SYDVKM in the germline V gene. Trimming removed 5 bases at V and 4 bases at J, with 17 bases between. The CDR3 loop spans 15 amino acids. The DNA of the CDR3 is TGTGCCAGCAGTCCTAGCACAGGGACCAGAGAGACCCAGTACTTC. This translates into CASSPSTGTRETQYF.

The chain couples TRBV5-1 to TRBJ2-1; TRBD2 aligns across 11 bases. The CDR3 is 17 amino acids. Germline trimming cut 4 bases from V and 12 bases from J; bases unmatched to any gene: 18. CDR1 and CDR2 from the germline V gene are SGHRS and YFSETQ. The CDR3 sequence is CASSGGQGVAGGPRQFF. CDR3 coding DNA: TGCGCCAGCAGCGGCGGACAGGGAGTAGCGGGAGGGCCAAGGCAGTTCTTC.

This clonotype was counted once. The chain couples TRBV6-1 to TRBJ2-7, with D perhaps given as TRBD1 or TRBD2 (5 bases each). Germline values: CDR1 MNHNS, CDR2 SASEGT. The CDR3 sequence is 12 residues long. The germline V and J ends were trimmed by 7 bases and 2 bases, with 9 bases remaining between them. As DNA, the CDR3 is TGTGCCAGCAATAAGGGACCCTACGAGCAGTACTTC. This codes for CASNKGPYEQYF.

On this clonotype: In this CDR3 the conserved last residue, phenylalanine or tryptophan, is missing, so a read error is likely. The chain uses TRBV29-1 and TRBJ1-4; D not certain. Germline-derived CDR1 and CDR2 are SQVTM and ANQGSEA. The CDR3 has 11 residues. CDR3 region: CSVAKNERLFL. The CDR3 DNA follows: TGCAGCGTTGCCAAGAATGAAAGACTGTTTCTT.

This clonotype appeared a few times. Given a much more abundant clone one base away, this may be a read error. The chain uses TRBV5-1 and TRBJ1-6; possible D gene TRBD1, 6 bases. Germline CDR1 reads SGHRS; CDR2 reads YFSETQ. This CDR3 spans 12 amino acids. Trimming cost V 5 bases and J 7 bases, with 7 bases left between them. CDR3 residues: CASRRGNSPLHF. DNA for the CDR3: TGCGCCAGCAGAAGGGGGAATTCACCCCTCCACTTT.